These 10 T cell receptor beta chains were all obtained from the same sample, sequenced in a study of T-cell memory formation after mild COVID-19 (dated by TCRdb to the early 2020s). Library preparation employed 5' RACE. The data were produced on an Illumina NovaSeq 6000. TCRdb reanalyzed the raw reads on its own, using fastp at Q25 for trimming and MiXCR for clone calling, and kept in-frame beta chains. Under each unique CDR3 protein, matching rows form one entry showing the most common genes and DNA. Counted in this sample were about 250,000 distinct CDR3 sequences; approximately 15% of them appeared once. The ten largest clones take up over 2% of the sample. Sequenced input: PBMCs or a T cell subset sorted from them (not recorded which). These receptor sequences come from an adult woman who had mild COVID-19 (a few samples of this study predate the infection). The sample titles of this study are shuffled in the database, so cell type and time point are left out; the donor was told from shared clones.

The chain recombines TRBV5-5 with TRBJ2-7; D possibly uses TRBD1 or TRBD2 (6 bases each). Germline CDR1 reads SGHKS; CDR2 reads YYEKEE (reference sequence). The CDR3 is 15 amino acids. V shed 3 bases and J shed 2 bases, with 15 bases lying between them. CDR3 sequence (DNA): TGTGCCAGCAGCTGGGGGGCCGGTGGACCCTACGAGCAGTACTTC. Amino acid sequence: CASSWGAGGPYEQYF.

In its sample, this clonotype was seen a few times. CDR3 region: CASSITGRDTGELFF. DNA for the CDR3: TGTGCCAGCAGCATTACGGGACGGGACACCGGGGAGCTGTTTTTT. The V and J genes are TRBV4-2 and TRBJ2-2, with D perhaps matching TRBD1 or TRBD2 (5 bases each). The CDR3 runs 15 residues. Germline CDR1 and CDR2: LGHNA and YNFKEQ. Trimming left V 5 bases short and J 3 bases short, with 13 bases between.

Comment on this clonotype: This may be a read error, as it is one base from a much larger clone. The rearrangement links TRBV12-3 or TRBV12-4 to TRBJ1-2; D possibly corresponds to TRBD1 (6 bases). The length of the CDR3 is 14 residues. The CDR3 sequence is CDSSYQGRGYGYTF. In DNA form, the CDR3 reads TGTGACAGCAGTTACCAGGGGAGGGGGTATGGCTACACCTTC.

On this clonotype itself: Germline is not matched at one junction end, which may reflect a read error. The chain has TRBV6-6 and TRBJ2-3; D perhaps matches TRBD2 (6 bases). Per the germline V gene, CDR1 is MNHNY and CDR2 is SVGAGI (reference sequence). The CDR3 is 15 amino acids. CDR3 sequence: CASSHSGGSPDTQYF. As DNA, the CDR3 is TGTGCCAGCAGTCACTCAGGAGGGTCCCCAGATACGCAGTATTTT.

This clonotype came up many times. The CDR3 DNA is TGTGCCAGTAGTAAGCGCAGTGGGGCCAACGTCCTGACTTTC. It specifies CASSKRSGANVLTF. V usage is TRBV19 and J usage is TRBJ2-6, with unresolved D. The V gene's germline CDR1 is LNHDA and CDR2 SQIVND (reference sequence). Trimming took off 4 bases at V and 3 bases at J, with 7 bases between the two ends. The CDR3 totals 14 residues.

CDR3 DNA sequence: TGTGCCAGCTCACCACTAGAGGACTCTACCTATGGCTACACCTTC. Its translation is CASSPLEDSTYGYTF. The V gene is TRBV18, the J gene TRBJ1-2; no reliable D call. Germline-derived CDR1 and CDR2 are KGHSH and LQKENI. Deletions cut 1 base from V and 4 bases from J, with 13 bases between. The CDR3 extends over 15 amino acids.

The chain is built from TRBV2 and TRBJ2-1; D is undetermined. The CDR3 contains 11 residues. Trimming cost V 6 bases and J 6 bases, with 6 bases left between them. The germline V gene encodes CDR1 SNHLY and CDR2 FYNNEI. This chain's CDR3 is CASRLSNEQFF. CDR3 DNA: TGTGCCAGCAGGCTATCCAATGAGCAGTTCTTC.

This clonotype has at least ten counts. The chain employs TRBV15 and TRBJ2-7; perhaps TRBD2 as D (7 bases). Germline values: CDR1 LNHNV, CDR2 YYDKDF (reference sequence). The CDR3 is made up of 15 amino acids. Trimming took 2 bases from V and 6 from J, leaving 17 bases between them. This chain's CDR3 is CATSRPRGGLGEQYF. As DNA, the CDR3 is TGTGCCACCAGCAGACCTAGGGGGGGGCTCGGCGAGCAGTACTTC.

This clonotype was picked up one time. The chain combines TRBV28 with TRBJ2-6, with 8 bases fitting TRBD1. The J segment lost 2 bases and the V segment lost 6 bases, leaving 6 bases of the junction unmatched. Germline-derived CDR1 and CDR2 are MDHEN and SYDVKM. The CDR3 covers 16 residues. CDR3 bases: TGTGCCAGCAGAAGACAGGGGAAGACTGGGGCCAACGTCCTGACTTTC. Its translation is CASRRQGKTGANVLTF.

The genes are TRBV20-1 and TRBJ1-2; possibly TRBD1 for D (5 bases). This CDR3 region has 14 residues. The V gene lost 3 bases and the J gene lost 7 bases, with 18 bases spanning the gap. Germline V CDR1 and CDR2: DFQATT, SNEGSKA (reference sequence). CDR3 residues: CSASRRQGIGGYTF. The CDR3 nucleotides read TGCAGTGCTAGTCGTCGGCAGGGCATCGGTGGCTACACCTTC.